Below are 13 T cell receptor beta chains sequenced from a single sample in a study of blood T cells in healthy people across ages. Then a second PCR, running about 6 to 12 cycles, was carried out with a sample-barcoded 5' primer and a J-beta primer mix. TCRdb analysed the 5' RACE reads with MiXCR anew, one entry per CDR3 protein. The sample has 850,000 or so distinct CDR3 sequences; 25% to 30% are singletons. The sequenced sample was blood. These receptors all stem from a woman of 80 years or more in good health.

At least ten counts were recorded for this clonotype. The chain carries TRBV20-1 and TRBJ1-2; D gene uncertain. Germline values: CDR1 DFQATT, CDR2 SNEGSKA (reference sequence). Trimming pared 6 bases from V and 4 bases from J, leaving 18 bases between. This CDR3 is built from 14 residues. CDR3 region: CSAKINPLSYGYTF. The CDR3 nucleotides are TGCAGTGCCAAAATTAACCCACTAAGCTATGGCTACACCTTC.

The table lists this clonotype with many counts. The V gene is TRBV7-9, the J gene TRBJ2-1; 10 bases agree with TRBD2. CDR1 and CDR2 (germline): SEHNR, FQNEAQ (reference sequence). This CDR3 region has 18 residues. The V segment lost 5 bases and the J segment 4 bases; nucleotides outside the gene matches: 14. The CDR3: CASSDDGLAGAIYNEQFF. In DNA, the CDR3 is TGTGCCAGCAGCGATGATGGGCTAGCGGGGGCTATTTACAATGAGCAGTTCTTC.

Many counts were recorded for this clonotype. The chain couples TRBV10-3 to TRBJ2-7; no reliable D call. Germline V gives CDR1 ENHRY, CDR2 SYGVKD. The CDR3 is 12 amino acids. V lost 10 bases and J lost 4, with 14 bases in between. The CDR3 here is CATMGKNYEQYF. For the CDR3, the DNA is TGTGCCACCATGGGAAAGAATTACGAGCAGTACTTC.

This clonotype was counted at least ten times. The chain uses TRBV7-2 and TRBJ2-5; 7 bases line up with TRBD1. Trimming cost V 3 bases and J 0 bases; bases outside gene matches: 4. Germline V gene lookup returns CDR1 SGHTA and CDR2 FQGNSA. The CDR3 contains 15 residues. In DNA form, the CDR3 reads TGTGCCAGCAGCTTTAACAGGGGTTACCAAGAGACCCAGTACTTC. Protein: CASSFNRGYQETQYF. Together with reference TRBV7-2 and TRBJ2-5, the CDR3 gives the full variable domain: GAGVSQSPSNKVTEKGKDVELRCDPISGHTALYWYRQSLGQGLEFLIYFQGNSAPDKSGLPSDRFSAERTGGSVSTLTIQRTQQEDSAVYLCASSFNRGYQETQYFGPGTRLLVL.

The chain joins TRBV7-9 to TRBJ1-1; D might be TRBD1 (6 bases). The CDR3 contains 15 residues. Germline CDR1 reads SEHNR; CDR2 reads FQNEAQ (reference sequence). V was shortened by 5 bases and J by 3 bases, with 16 bases between the two germline ends. CDR3 coding DNA: TGTGCCAGCAGCACAAACCGGGACACTTACACTGAAGCTTTCTTT. Amino acids: CASSTNRDTYTEAFF.

Comment on this clonotype: A much larger clone differs from this one at a single base, so this may be a read error. The rearrangement links TRBV6-6 to TRBJ1-2; D call uncertain. Per germline, CDR1 MNHNY and CDR2 SVGAGI (reference sequence). CDR3 size: 15 residues. The CDR3 region is CVSSSGLEANYGYTF. CDR3 coding DNA: TGTGTCAGCAGTTCCGGGCTAGAGGCTAACTATGGCTACACCTTC.

This clonotype was recorded many times. The gene calls are TRBV11-2 and TRBJ2-7; perhaps D is TRBD1 or TRBD2 (6 bases each). Trimming took 3 bases from V and 3 from J, leaving 15 bases between them. In germline, CDR1 is SGHAT, CDR2 FQNNGV. There are 15 residues in the CDR3. CDR3 residues: CASSFASGASYEQYF. CDR3 coding DNA: TGTGCCAGCAGCTTCGCTTCGGGGGCCAGCTACGAGCAGTACTTC.

The rearrangement joins TRBV5-1 to TRBJ2-1, with TRBD2 matching over 10 bases. The ends lost 1 base at V and 2 bases at J; junction bases unmatched: 9. The CDR3 contains 18 residues. The germline CDR1 and CDR2 sequences are SGHRS and YFSETQ. The CDR3 nucleotides are TGCGCCAGCAGCTTGCTTAGCGGGGGGCCTGGTACCTACAATGAGCAGTTCTTC. It is translated as CASSLLSGGPGTYNEQFF.

The chain uses TRBV20-1 and TRBJ1-2, with D perhaps matching TRBD1 (6 bases). Germline CDR1 DFQATT, CDR2 SNEGSKA (reference sequence). The germline V and J ends were trimmed by 0 bases and 0 bases, with 11 bases remaining between them. The CDR3 extends over 15 amino acids. CDR3 sequence: CSAREDRLTNYGYTF. In DNA, the CDR3 is TGCAGTGCTAGAGAGGACAGACTTACTAACTATGGCTACACCTTC.

Ten or more counts support this clonotype. The chain has TRBV7-9 and TRBJ2-7, with D possibly being TRBD1 (8 bases). The CDR3 extends over 17 amino acids. V was trimmed by 1 base and J by 3 bases, leaving 19 bases between them. Germline lookup yields CDR1 SEHNR and CDR2 FQNEAQ (reference sequence). CDR3 in amino acids: CASSLGQGTTTFYEQYF. CDR3 nucleotides: TGTGCCAGCAGCTTAGGACAGGGGACTACCACATTCTACGAGCAGTACTTC.

Comments on this clonotype: A read error is possible here, since a much larger clone lies one base away. The chain links TRBV20-1 to TRBJ2-7; D not certain. With the DNA end fitting TRBJ2-5 better, the J assignment may be wrong. Germline assignment: CDR1 DFQATT and CDR2 SNEGSKA (reference sequence). This CDR3 spans 11 amino acids. The DNA for the CDR3 is TGCAGTGCAGCGAATGGGGAGACCCAGTACTTC. Its protein product is CSAANGETQYF.

This clonotype was found many times. The chain is built from TRBV11-2 and TRBJ2-3; a weak D match, TRBD1 (6 bases). Germline V gene data show CDR1 as SGHAT and CDR2 as FQNNGV. Trimming took off 2 bases at V and 4 bases at J, with 16 bases between the two ends. The CDR3 totals 16 residues. The CDR3 DNA follows: TGTGCCAGCAGCTTATACCCCCGGGACACTTCAGATACGCAGTATTTT. Translation: CASSLYPRDTSDTQYF.

In its sample, this clonotype was seen many times. The chain recombines TRBV4-2 with TRBJ1-4, with D unclear. The length of the CDR3 is 15 residues. The V gene lost 2 bases and the J gene lost 3 bases, with 10 bases spanning the gap. The germline gives CDR1 LGHNA, CDR2 YNFKEQ. CDR3 in amino acids: CASSQRGFANEKLFF. For the CDR3, the DNA is TGTGCCAGCAGCCAACGGGGTTTTGCTAATGAAAAACTGTTTTTT.